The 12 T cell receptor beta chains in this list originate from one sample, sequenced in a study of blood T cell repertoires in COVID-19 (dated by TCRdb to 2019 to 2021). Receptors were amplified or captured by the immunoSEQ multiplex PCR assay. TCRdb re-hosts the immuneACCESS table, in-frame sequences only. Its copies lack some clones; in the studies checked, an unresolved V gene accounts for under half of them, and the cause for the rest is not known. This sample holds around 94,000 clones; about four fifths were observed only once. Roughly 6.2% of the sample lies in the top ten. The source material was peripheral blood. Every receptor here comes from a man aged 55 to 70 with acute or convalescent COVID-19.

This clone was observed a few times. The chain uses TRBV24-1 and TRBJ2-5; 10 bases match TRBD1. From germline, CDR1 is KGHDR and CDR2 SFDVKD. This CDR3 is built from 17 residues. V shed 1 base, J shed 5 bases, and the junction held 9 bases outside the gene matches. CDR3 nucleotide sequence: TGTGCCACCAGTGATTTCAGGACAGGGGGTGGGCGGGAGACCCAGTACTTC. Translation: CATSDFRTGGGRETQYF.

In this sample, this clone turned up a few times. CDR3 protein: CASSPDKNRLFF. CDR3 nucleotides: TGTGCCAGCTCACCCGACAAGAATAGACTGTTTTTT. The genes are TRBV18 and TRBJ1-4; no clear D. Trimming pared 3 bases from V and 13 bases from J, leaving 12 bases between. The CDR3 length is 12 residues. Per germline, CDR1 KGHSH and CDR2 LQKENI.

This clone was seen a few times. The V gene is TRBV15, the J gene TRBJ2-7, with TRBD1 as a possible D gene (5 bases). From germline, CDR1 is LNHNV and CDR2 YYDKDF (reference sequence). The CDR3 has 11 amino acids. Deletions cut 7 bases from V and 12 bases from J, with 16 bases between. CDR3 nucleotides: TGTGCCACCAAGGGGAAGGGGAACACGTACTTC. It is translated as CATKGKGNTYF. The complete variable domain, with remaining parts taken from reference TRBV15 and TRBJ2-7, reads DAMVIQNPRYQVTQFGKPVTLSCSQTLNHNVMYWYQQKSSQAPKLLFHYYDKDFNNEADTPDNFQSRRPNTSFCFLDIRSPGLGDTAMYLCATKGKGNTYFGPGTRLTVT.

The CDR3 reads CASSSPLGTQYF. The CDR3 nucleotides read TGTGCCAGCAGCTCTCCTCTCGGGACCCAGTACTTC. This sequence joins TRBV5-6 and TRBJ2-5, with no clear D. V lost 3 bases and J lost 7, with 10 bases in between. This CDR3 is 12 amino acids long. The germline CDR1 and CDR2 sequences are SGHDT and YYEEEE.

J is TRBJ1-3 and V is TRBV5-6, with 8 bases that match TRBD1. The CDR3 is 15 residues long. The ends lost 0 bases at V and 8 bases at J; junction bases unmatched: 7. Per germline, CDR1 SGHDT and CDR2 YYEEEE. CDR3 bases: TGTGCCAGCAGCTTGGAGACCGGGACAGGTCACACCATATATTTT. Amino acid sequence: CASSLETGTGHTIYF.

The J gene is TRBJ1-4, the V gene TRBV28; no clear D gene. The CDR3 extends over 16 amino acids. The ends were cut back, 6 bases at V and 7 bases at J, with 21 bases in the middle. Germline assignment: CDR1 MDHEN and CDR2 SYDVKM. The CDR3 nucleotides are TGTGCCAGCAGCACTCCCCCGGGGTTTGGAGGTGAAAAACTGTTTTTT. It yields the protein CASSTPPGFGGEKLFF.

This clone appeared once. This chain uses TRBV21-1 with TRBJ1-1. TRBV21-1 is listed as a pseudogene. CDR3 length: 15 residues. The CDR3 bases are TGTGCCAGCAGGGAAAGAGGCGGGGCGCACACTGAAGCTTTCTTT. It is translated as CASRERGGAHTEAFF.

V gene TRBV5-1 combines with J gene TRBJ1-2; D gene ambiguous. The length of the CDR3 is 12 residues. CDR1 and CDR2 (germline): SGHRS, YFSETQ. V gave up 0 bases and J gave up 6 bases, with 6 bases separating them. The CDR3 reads CASSLAFDGYTF. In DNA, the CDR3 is TGCGCCAGCAGCTTGGCATTTGATGGCTACACCTTC.

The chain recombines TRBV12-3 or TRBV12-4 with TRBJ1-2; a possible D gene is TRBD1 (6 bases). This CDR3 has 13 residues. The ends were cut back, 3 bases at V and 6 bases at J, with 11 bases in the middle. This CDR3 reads CASSLTGAHGYTF. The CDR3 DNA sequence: TGTGCCAGCAGTTTGACAGGAGCTCATGGCTACACCTTC.

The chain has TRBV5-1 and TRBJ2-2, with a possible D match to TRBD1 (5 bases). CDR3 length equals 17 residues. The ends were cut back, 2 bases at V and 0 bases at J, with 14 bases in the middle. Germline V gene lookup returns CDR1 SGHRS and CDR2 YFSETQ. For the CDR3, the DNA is TGCGCCAGCAGCTTAGGGGTACGGCAGACGAACACCGGGGAGCTGTTTTTT. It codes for CASSLGVRQTNTGELFF. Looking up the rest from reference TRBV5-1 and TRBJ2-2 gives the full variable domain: KAGVTQTPRYLIKTRGQQVTLSCSPISGHRSVSWYQQTPGQGLQFLFEYFSETQRNKGNFPGRFSGRQFSNSRSEMNVSTLELGDSALYLCASSLGVRQTNTGELFFGEGSRLTVL.

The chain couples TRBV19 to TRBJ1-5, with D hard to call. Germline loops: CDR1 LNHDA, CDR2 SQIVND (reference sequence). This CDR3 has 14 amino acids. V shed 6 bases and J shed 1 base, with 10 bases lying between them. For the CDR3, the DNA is TGTGCCAGTAGGGGAGGCTGGAGCAATCAGCCCCAGCATTTT. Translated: CASRGGWSNQPQHF.

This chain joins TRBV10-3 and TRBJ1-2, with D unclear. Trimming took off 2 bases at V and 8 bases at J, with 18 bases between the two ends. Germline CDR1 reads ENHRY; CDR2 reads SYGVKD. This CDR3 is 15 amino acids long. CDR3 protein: CAISEAPPDLRGYTF. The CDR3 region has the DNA TGTGCCATCAGTGAGGCTCCCCCAGACTTACGAGGCTACACCTTC.